This T cell receptor (beta chain) was observed in a study of T cells in Graves' hyperthyroidism and ophthalmopathy. RNA transcripts served as the template for amplifying TCR beta CDR3 regions. HTBI primers were employed in a first-round RT-PCR of the TCR CDR3. TCRdb recomputed calls from the multiplex PCR reads with MiXCR, one row per CDR3 protein. There are around 400,000 distinct CDR3 sequences in the sample; 15% occur only once, and about 20% lies in the top ten. The length of the CDR3 is 16 residues. V gave up 2 bases and J gave up 2 bases, with 15 bases separating them. CDR1 and CDR2 (germline): KGHSH, LQKENI.

The sample comprised blood. This receptor was identified in a woman aged 55-75 years with Graves' ophthalmopathy. The V gene is TRBV18, the J gene TRBJ2-5; TRBD2 might be the D (6 bases). The CDR3 nucleotides read TGTGCCAGCTCACCAGAACCACTTGGAGGGCAAGAGACCCAGTACTTC. This translates into CASSPEPLGGQETQYF.